Presented here are 18 T cell receptor beta chains from one specimen sequenced in a study of human T cells and chemical hapten exposure. TCRdb itself ran the RACE reads through MiXCR, one entry per CDR3 protein. The data show roughly 150,000 distinct CDR3 sequences, 12% seen once. Described time point: patch test 2, 6 weeks after DPC sensitization. Treatment meaning: therapeutic diphenylcyclopropenone sensitization with weekly scalp DPC. The source was whole blood, collected in connection with sensitization to the hapten diphenylcyclopropenone (DPC). Source of these receptors: a woman aged 50 to 65 with alopecia areata. Some clones in this sample may be carry-over from other donors' samples.

The chain carries TRBV29-1 and TRBJ2-2; TRBD2 agrees at 11 bases. The CDR3 length is 15 residues. Per germline, CDR1 SQVTM and CDR2 ANQGSEA. Trimming removed 7 bases from V and 7 bases from J; junction bases left unmatched: 11. The CDR3 here is CSAGGLAGMRGELFF. DNA of the CDR3: TGCAGCGCCGGAGGACTAGCGGGTATGCGCGGGGAGCTGTTTTTT.

This clonotype was counted ten times or more. The CDR3 DNA sequence: TGTGCCAGCAGCCGCGGAGCGGGGGTCCTTAGCACAGATACGCAGTATTTT. Its protein product is CASSRGAGVLSTDTQYF. The gene calls are TRBV7-8 and TRBJ2-3, with 8 bases aligning to TRBD2. The CDR3 contains 17 residues. Germline trimming cut 5 bases from V and 0 bases from J; bases unmatched to any gene: 10. The germline gives CDR1 SGHVS, CDR2 FQNEAQ.

This clonotype showed up many times. V is TRBV12-3 or TRBV12-4 and J is TRBJ1-3; D remains ambiguous. V dropped 7 bases and J dropped 3 bases, with 13 bases sitting between them. The CDR3 has 14 residues. CDR3 loop: CASTFSRGGNTIYF. CDR3 in DNA: TGTGCCAGCACCTTTTCCCGTGGTGGAAACACCATATATTTT.

This clonotype has a handful of counts. The gene calls are TRBV4-2 and TRBJ2-7; either TRBD1 or TRBD2 may fit D (5 bases each). The V end lost 3 bases, the J end lost 5 bases, and 20 bases lay between the germline ends. Germline V lookup: CDR1 LGHNA, CDR2 YNFKEQ. The CDR3 is 16 residues long. CDR3 nucleotides: TGTGCCAGCAGCCATTACTCCGGGACCCAAGTCAACGAGCAGTACTTC. Encoded protein: CASSHYSGTQVNEQYF.

The sample holds a few counts of this clonotype. This chain uses TRBV5-4 with TRBJ1-2; 9 positions agree with TRBD1. The CDR3 is made up of 12 amino acids. Germline lookup yields CDR1 SGHNT and CDR2 YYREEE (reference sequence). V lost 3 bases and J lost 10; bases outside the gene matches: 4. The CDR3, as DNA: TGTGCCAGCAGCTCGGGGACAGGGCACTACACCTTC. As protein: CASSSGTGHYTF.

The chain has TRBV7-2 and TRBJ2-1; no reliable D call. CDR1 is SGHTA and CDR2 is FQGNSA in the germline V gene. This CDR3 has 13 amino acids. V lost 4 bases and J 12 bases, leaving 16 bases between the germline ends. The CDR3 spells CASSSPPDPRQFF. CDR3 coding DNA: TGTGCCAGCAGCTCCCCTCCCGACCCTAGGCAGTTCTTC.

Ten or more counts support this clonotype. The chain recombines TRBV5-1 with TRBJ2-2; no reliable D call. CDR1 SGHRS and CDR2 YFSETQ come from the germline V gene. CDR3 size: 14 residues. Trimming stripped 4 bases from V and 4 bases from J, with 11 bases between. CDR3 in amino acids: CASSPDGSTGELFF. The CDR3 DNA follows: TGCGCCAGCAGCCCGGACGGTAGCACCGGGGAGCTGTTTTTT.

This clonotype was seen more than once but under ten times. As DNA, the CDR3 is TGTGCCACCAGTGACACGGGACAGGGTAGTAGAAATGGCTACACCTTC. Translated: CATSDTGQGSRNGYTF. The V call is TRBV24-1, the J call TRBJ1-2; the match to TRBD1 covers 9 bases. Germline V gives CDR1 KGHDR, CDR2 SFDVKD. The CDR3 has 16 amino acids. V shed 4 bases, J shed 6 bases, and the junction held 11 bases outside the gene matches.

This clonotype was picked up many times. The chain uses TRBV3-1 and TRBJ2-2; unclear D gene. Germline values: CDR1 LGHDT, CDR2 YNNKEL (reference sequence). Trimming left V 3 bases short and J 3 bases short, with 2 bases between. The CDR3 loop spans 12 amino acids. This CDR3 reads CASSQHTGELFF. CDR3 nucleotides: TGTGCCAGCAGCCAGCACACCGGGGAGCTGTTTTTT.

CDR3 sequence reads: CASSYSGQGIYEQYF. In DNA, the CDR3 is TGTGCCAGCAGTTACTCGGGTCAGGGAATCTACGAGCAGTACTTC. The chain joins TRBV6-5 to TRBJ2-7; D is perhaps TRBD1 (5 bases). The V end was cut by 0 bases, the J end by 3 bases, with 12 bases between. Germline lookup yields CDR1 MNHEY and CDR2 SVGAGI. The CDR3 is 15 amino acids.

The V and J genes are TRBV4-3 and TRBJ1-6; D is undetermined. Germline loops: CDR1 LGHNA, CDR2 YSLEER. The CDR3 consists of 14 residues. V lost 2 bases and J 12 bases, leaving 14 bases between the germline ends. The CDR3 region has the DNA TGCGCCAGCAGCCAACAAAGGAAATCAGGACCCCTCCACTTT. It is translated as CASSQQRKSGPLHF.

The chain has TRBV28 and TRBJ2-7, with D possibly matching TRBD1 (5 bases). The germline gives CDR1 MDHEN, CDR2 SYDVKM. The germline V and J ends were trimmed by 5 bases and 6 bases, with 14 bases remaining between them. This CDR3 contains 13 residues. CDR3 residues: CASSITGTGEQYF. The CDR3 coding sequence is TGTGCCAGCAGTATTACAGGTACCGGCGAGCAGTACTTC.

The rearrangement uses TRBV29-1 and TRBJ2-3; perhaps D is TRBD1 or TRBD2 (5 bases each). Germline V lookup: CDR1 SQVTM, CDR2 ANQGSEA. This CDR3 contains 15 residues. The V gene lost 8 bases and the J gene lost 0 bases, with 18 bases spanning the gap. CDR3 region: CSIVARGGSTDTQYF. The CDR3 nucleotides read TGCAGCATTGTCGCGAGGGGCGGTAGCACAGATACGCAGTATTTT.

This clonotype has a handful of counts. This chain connects TRBV19 to TRBJ2-1; 8 bases fit TRBD2. This CDR3 is built from 16 residues. The V segment lost 0 bases and the J segment 7 bases; nucleotides outside the gene matches: 8. Germline-derived CDR1 and CDR2 are LNHDA and SQIVND (reference sequence). The CDR3 loop reads CASSIDSSGRANEQFF. As DNA, the CDR3 is TGTGCCAGTAGTATAGATAGTTCCGGGAGGGCGAATGAGCAGTTCTTC.

This clonotype has just a few counts. This rearrangement joins TRBV12-3 or TRBV12-4 to TRBJ2-1; TRBD2 is a possible D gene (5 bases). Trimming shortened V by 6 bases and J by 5 bases, and 8 bases separated the two germline ends. The CDR3 consists of 12 residues. This CDR3 reads CASRELDNEQFF. The CDR3 DNA follows: TGTGCCAGCAGAGAACTAGACAATGAGCAGTTCTTC.

This clonotype was seen repeatedly, ten times or more. This chain uses TRBV7-9 with TRBJ2-1; 10 bases agree with TRBD2. The CDR3 runs 13 residues. Trimming took 9 bases from V and 7 from J; bases not matched to a gene: 6. Germline V gene data show CDR1 as SEHNR and CDR2 as FQNEAQ (reference sequence). Here the CDR3 reads CASTSGTANEQFF. In DNA, the CDR3 is TGTGCCAGTACTAGCGGGACCGCAAATGAGCAGTTCTTC.

This clonotype was seen ten or more times. The chain joins TRBV6-1 to TRBJ1-1; possibly TRBD1 for D (6 bases). Trimming cost V 5 bases and J 6 bases, with 13 bases left between them. Germline CDR1 reads MNHNS; CDR2 reads SASEGT. The CDR3 runs to 13 residues. The CDR3: CASSQIQGAEAFF. Written as DNA, the CDR3 is TGTGCCAGCAGTCAAATACAGGGCGCTGAAGCTTTCTTT.

At least ten counts were recorded for this clonotype. V gene TRBV7-9 combines with J gene TRBJ2-3; 11 bases fit TRBD2. From germline, CDR1 is SEHNR and CDR2 FQNEAQ (reference sequence). The CDR3 totals 16 residues. J was trimmed by 4 bases and V by 6 bases; bases with no gene match: 9. CDR3 loop: CASRVLAGGVADTQYF. The CDR3 region has the DNA TGTGCCAGCAGGGTGCTAGCGGGAGGAGTGGCAGATACGCAGTATTTT.